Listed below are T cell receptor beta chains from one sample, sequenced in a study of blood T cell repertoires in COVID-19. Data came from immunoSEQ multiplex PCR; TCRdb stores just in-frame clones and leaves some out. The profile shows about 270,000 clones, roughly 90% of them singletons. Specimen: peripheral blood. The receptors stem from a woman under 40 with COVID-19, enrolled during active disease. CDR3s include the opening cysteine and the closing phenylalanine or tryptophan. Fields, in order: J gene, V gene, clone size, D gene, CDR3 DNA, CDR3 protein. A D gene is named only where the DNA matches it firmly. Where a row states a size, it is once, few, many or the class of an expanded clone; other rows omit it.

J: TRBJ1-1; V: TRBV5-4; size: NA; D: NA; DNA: TGTGCCAGCAGCTTGGTTCCTACCTTCAACACTGAAGCTTTCTTT; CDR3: CASSLVPTFNTEAFF
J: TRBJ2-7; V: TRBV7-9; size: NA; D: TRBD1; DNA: TGTGCCAGCAGCTTAACAGGGGCTGGATACGAGCAGTACTTC; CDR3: CASSLTGAGYEQYF
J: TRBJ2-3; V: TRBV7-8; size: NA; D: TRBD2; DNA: TGTGCCAGCAGCCTTCCTAGCGGGTTTACAGATACGCAGTATTTT; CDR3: CASSLPSGFTDTQYF
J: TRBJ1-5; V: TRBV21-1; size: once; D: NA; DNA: TGTGCCAGCAGCAAAGAGGGACAGGGATGGAGGGGCAATCAGCCCCAGCATTTT; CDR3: CASSKEGQGWRGNQPQHF
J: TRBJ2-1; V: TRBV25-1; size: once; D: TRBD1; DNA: TGTGCCAGCACCGGGACAGAGGCGGGCAATGAGCAGTTCTTC; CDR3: CASTGTEAGNEQFF
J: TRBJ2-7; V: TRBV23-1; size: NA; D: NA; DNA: TGCGCCAGCAGTCTTACCGCAGGGACAAACTCCTACGAGCAGTACTTC; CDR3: CASSLTAGTNSYEQYF
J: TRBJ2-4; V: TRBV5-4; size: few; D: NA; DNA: TGTGCCAGCAGCTCCCCTAATAGCATTCAGTACTTC; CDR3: CASSSPNSIQYF
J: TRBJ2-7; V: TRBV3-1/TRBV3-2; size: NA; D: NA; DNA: TGTGCCAGCAGCCCGGGGGTGCCCACCTACGAGCAGTACTTC; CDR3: CASSPGVPTYEQYF
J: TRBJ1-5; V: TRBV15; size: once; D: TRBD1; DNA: TGTGCCACCAGCAGAGGCCCCAGGGGGCGAAATCAGCCCCAGCATTTT; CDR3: CATSRGPRGRNQPQHF
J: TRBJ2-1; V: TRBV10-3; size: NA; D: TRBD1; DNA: TGTGCCATCAGTGAGGTTGCCGGAGGGACAGGGAGGATGAATGAGCAGTTCTTC; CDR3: CAISEVAGGTGRMNEQFF
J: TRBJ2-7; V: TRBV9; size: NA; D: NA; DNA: TGTGCCAGCAGCGTAGGGGGCGACGCCTACGAGCAGTACTTC; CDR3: CASSVGGDAYEQYF
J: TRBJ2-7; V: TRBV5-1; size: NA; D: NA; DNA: TGCGCCAGCAGCTTGGCCTCAGACTACGAGCAGTACTTC; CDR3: CASSLASDYEQYF
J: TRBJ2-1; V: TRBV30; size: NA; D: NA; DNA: TGTGCCTGGAGTGTACTAAATAGGGGGATAAAGAATGAGCAGTTCTTC; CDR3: CAWSVLNRGIKNEQFF
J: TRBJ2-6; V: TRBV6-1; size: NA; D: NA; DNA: TGTGCCAGCAGCGAAAACCTCAGGGTGTTTGGGGCCAACGTCCTGACTTTC; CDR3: CASSENLRVFGANVLTF
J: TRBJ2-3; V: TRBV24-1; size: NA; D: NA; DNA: TGTGCCACCAGTGACGAACAAACCTCCACAGATACGCAGTATTTT; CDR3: CATSDEQTSTDTQYF
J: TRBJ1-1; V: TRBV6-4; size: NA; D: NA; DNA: TGTGCCAGCAGTGCTGCCGGATTTCAGGGCCTGAACACTGAAGCTTTCTTT; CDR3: CASSAAGFQGLNTEAFF
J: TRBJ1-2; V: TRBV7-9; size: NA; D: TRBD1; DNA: TGTGCCAGCAGCTTACAGGGGGGTATCGGCTACACCTTC; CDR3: CASSLQGGIGYTF
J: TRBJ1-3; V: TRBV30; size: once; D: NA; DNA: TGTGCCTGGAGTGTACACAGGGGAAACACCATATATTTT; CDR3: CAWSVHRGNTIYF
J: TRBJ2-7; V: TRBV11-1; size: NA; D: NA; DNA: TGTGCCAGCAGCTTGGTAAGGGGGGAGCAGTACTTC; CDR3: CASSLVRGEQYF
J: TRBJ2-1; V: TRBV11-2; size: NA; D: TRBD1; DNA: TGTGCCAGCAGGGGGGACAGGTCCTACAATGAGCAGTTCTTC; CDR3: CASRGDRSYNEQFF
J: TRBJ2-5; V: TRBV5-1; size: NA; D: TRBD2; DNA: TGCGCCAGCAGCCTAGGACTAGCGGGGAGTCAAGAGACCCAGTACTTC; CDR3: CASSLGLAGSQETQYF
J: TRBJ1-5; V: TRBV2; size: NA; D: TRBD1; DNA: TGTGCCACACAGGGGATTAGCAATCAGCCCCAGCATTTT; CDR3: CATQGISNQPQHF
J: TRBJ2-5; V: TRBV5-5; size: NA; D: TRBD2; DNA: TGTGCCAGCAGCCAGCTGGGACTAGAATTAGGGGGGGACCAGTACTTC; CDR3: CASSQLGLELGGDQYF
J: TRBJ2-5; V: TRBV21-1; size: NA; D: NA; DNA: TGTGCCAGCAGCAAAGGCCTTACAGGGGACTTC; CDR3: CASSKGLTGDF
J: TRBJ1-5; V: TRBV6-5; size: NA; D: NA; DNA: TGTGCCAGCAGTTACTCGGGGGGGGATGGCAATCAGCCCCAGCATTTT; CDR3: CASSYSGGDGNQPQHF
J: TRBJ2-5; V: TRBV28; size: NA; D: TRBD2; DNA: TGTGCCAGCAGCTCCGGGACTAGCGGCCAAGAGACCCAGTACTTC; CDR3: CASSSGTSGQETQYF
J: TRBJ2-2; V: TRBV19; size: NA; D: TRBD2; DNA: TGTGCCAGTAGTCTCGGGACTAGCGGGGCCTTTAACACCGGGGAGCTGTTTTTT; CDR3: CASSLGTSGAFNTGELFF
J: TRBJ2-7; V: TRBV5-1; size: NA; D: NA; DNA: TGCGCCAGCATCCTGGAGGGGTCCTACGAGCAGTACTTC; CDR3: CASILEGSYEQYF
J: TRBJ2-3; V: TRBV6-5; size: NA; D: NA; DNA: TGTGCCAGCAGTTACACAGGACTAAGCACAGATACGCAGTATTTT; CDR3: CASSYTGLSTDTQYF
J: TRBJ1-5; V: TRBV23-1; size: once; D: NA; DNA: TGCGCCAGCAGTCGTCCCGGGGTGGAAAGCAATCAGCCCCAGCATTTT; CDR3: CASSRPGVESNQPQHF
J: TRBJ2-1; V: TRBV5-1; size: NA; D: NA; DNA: TGCGCCAGCACCCCGCTAATTCCCAATGAGCAGTTCTTC; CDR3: CASTPLIPNEQFF
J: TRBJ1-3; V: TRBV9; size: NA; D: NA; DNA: TGTGCCAGCAGCTTGGGCGCTACTGGAAACACCATATATTTT; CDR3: CASSLGATGNTIYF
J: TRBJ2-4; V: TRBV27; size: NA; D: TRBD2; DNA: TGTGCCAGCAGTGCCGGGACTAGCTTACACATTCAGTACTTC; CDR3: CASSAGTSLHIQYF
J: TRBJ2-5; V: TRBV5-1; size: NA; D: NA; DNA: TGCGCCAGCAGCTTGGTAGTGTCGGGGGGCTTTGAGACCCAGTACTTC; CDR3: CASSLVVSGGFETQYF
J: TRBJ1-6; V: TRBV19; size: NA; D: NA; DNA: TGTGCCAGTAGTATCGGGGGGTTTGGTTCACCCCTCCACTTT; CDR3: CASSIGGFGSPLHF
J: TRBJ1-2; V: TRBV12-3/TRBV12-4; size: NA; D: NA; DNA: TGTGCCAGCAGTTTTCGGCCGACAGGCTACACCTTC; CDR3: CASSFRPTGYTF
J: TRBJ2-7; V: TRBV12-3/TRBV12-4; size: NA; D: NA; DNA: TGTGCCAGCACCGATGACAGTACCTACGAGCAGTACTTC; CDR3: CASTDDSTYEQYF
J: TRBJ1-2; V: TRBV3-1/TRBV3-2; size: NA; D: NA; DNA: TGTGCCAGCAGCTCAAAGGGGAGGACTCCTGGCTACACCTTC; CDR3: CASSSKGRTPGYTF
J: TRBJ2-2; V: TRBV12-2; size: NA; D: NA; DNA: TGTGCAAGTCGCTTAGGGGACCCAGGGCCAGGGGCGAACACCGGGGAGCTGTTTTTT; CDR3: CASRLGDPGPGANTGELFF
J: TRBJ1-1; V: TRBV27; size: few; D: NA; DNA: TGTGCCAGCCGTAGGGGGAACACTGAAGCTTTCTTT; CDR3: CASRRGNTEAFF
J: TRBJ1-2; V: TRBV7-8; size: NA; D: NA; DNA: TGTGCCAGCAGCTCAGGGGTTCATGGCTACACCTTC; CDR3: CASSSGVHGYTF
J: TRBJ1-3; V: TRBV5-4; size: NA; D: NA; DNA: TGTGCCAGCAGCCGTGGATGGACAGACGGAAACACCATATATTTT; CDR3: CASSRGWTDGNTIYF
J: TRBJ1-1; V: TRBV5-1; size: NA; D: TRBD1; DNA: TGCGCCAGCTTCCAGGGGGTGAACACTGAAGCTTTCTTT; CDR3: CASFQGVNTEAFF
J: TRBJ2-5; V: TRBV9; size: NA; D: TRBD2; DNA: TGTGCCAGCAGTCGGGGGGGCCTGGAAGAGACCCAGTACTTC; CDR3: CASSRGGLEETQYF
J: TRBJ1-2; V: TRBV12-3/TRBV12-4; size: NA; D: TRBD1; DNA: TGTGCCAGTATTTTATCCAGGGGGCATGGCTACACCTTC; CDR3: CASILSRGHGYTF